Included here is one TCR beta chain sequence, with context. Its antigen is not identified. Single viable CD3+CD4+CD8-CD45RO+ cells were sorted as the memory CD4+ T cells. The source of the sample is a study of memory CD4+ T cells and cytomegalovirus serostatus. Study as a whole: Of the healthy Belgian adults, 8 to 10 were CMV seropositive and 20 to 30 seronegative.

Overall study findings and caveats: Of 150 to 200 reported CMV TCRbeta sequences, roughly 70 were found in memory CD4+ repertoires.

Per the authors' pipeline: After removing out-of-frame reads, around 2,100,000 distinct TCRbeta sequences remained. Libraries were prepared by immunoSEQ multiplex PCR; TCRdb keeps only in-frame clonotypes and omits some of them. V, J and clone size were drawn from that table, and D and trimming were deduced from the DNA. This sample has 85,000 to 100,000 clones, with about 80% found just once. V was clipped by 4 bases and J by 4 bases; unmatched bases: 3. CDR3 length: 13 amino acids. Germline loops: CDR1 SGHAT, CDR2 FQNNGV. V is TRBV11-2 and J is TRBJ1-1, with TRBD1 matching over 7 bases. The TCR sequence derives from an adult in good health and CMV-seropositive. The sequencing sample was made of memory CD4+ T cells from blood. The CDR3 protein is CASSSTGVTEAFF. In nucleotides, the CDR3 is TGTGCCAGCAGCTCTACAGGGGTCACTGAAGCTTTCTTT.